The subject of this entry is one T cell receptor (beta chain). Its specificity is not known. Within the sample, other DNA sequences also encode this same CDR3. The data are from a study of shared clonotypes between healthy human individuals. Pooled CD45RO+ cells and CCR7-negative CD45RA+ TemRA cells made up CD8 memory. General study findings and limits: Among the subsets, naive ones generally showed larger estimated richness than memory ones.

The method was immunoSEQ multiplex PCR; TCRdb's version includes in-frame clones alone and lacks a portion of them. In the table there are a few hundred thousand clones, roughly 91% of which are singletons. CDR1 and CDR2 from the germline V gene are MNHEY and SMNVEV (reference sequence). This CDR3 comprises 13 residues. Trimming took 5 bases from V and 3 from J, leaving 10 bases between them. The gene calls are TRBV27 and TRBJ1-2, with a weak D call TRBD1 (6 bases). The receptor comes from a man aged 18 to 29 in good health. The sample taken for sequencing was memory CD8+ T cells sorted from blood. The subset denotes: CD45RO+ cells pooled with CCR7-negative TemRA cells. This CDR3 reads CASSVQGDYGYTF. In DNA, the CDR3 is TGTGCCAGCAGTGTACAGGGAGACTATGGCTACACCTTC.